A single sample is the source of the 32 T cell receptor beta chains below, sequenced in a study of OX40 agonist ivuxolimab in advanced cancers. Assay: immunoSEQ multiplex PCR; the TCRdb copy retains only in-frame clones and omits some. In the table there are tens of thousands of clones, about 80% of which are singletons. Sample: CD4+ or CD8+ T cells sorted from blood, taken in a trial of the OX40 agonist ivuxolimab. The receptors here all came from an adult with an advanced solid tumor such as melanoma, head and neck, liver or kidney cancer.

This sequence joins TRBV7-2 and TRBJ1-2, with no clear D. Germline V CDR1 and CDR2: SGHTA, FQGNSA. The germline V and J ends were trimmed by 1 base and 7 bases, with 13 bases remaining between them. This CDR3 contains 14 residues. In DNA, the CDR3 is TGTGCCAGCAGCTTAGGGCGGGCGCCCGCTGGCTACACCTTC. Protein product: CASSLGRAPAGYTF.

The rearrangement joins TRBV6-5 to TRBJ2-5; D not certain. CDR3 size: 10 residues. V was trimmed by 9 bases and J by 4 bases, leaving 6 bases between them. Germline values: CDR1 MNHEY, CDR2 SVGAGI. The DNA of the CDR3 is TGTGCCAGTGGAAGAGAGACCCAGTACTTC. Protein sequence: CASGRETQYF.

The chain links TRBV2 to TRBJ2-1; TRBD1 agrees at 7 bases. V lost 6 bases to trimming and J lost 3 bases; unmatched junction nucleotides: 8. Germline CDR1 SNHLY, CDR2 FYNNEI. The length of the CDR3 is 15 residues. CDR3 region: CASRRDRGDYNEQFF. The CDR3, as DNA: TGTGCCAGCAGACGGGACAGAGGAGACTACAATGAGCAGTTCTTC.

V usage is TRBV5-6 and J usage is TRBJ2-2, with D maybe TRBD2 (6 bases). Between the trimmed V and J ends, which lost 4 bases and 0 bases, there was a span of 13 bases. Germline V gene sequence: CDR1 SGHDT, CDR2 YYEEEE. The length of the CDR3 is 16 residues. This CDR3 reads CASSRNGLTNTGELFF. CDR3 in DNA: TGTGCCAGCAGCCGAAACGGACTAACGAACACCGGGGAGCTGTTTTTT.

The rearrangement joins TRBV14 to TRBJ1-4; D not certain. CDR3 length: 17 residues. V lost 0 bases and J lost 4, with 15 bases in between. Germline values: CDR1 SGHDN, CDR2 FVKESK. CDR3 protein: CASSQDPVRGYNEKLFF. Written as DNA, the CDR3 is TGTGCCAGCAGCCAAGATCCGGTCCGGGGATATAATGAAAAACTGTTTTTT.

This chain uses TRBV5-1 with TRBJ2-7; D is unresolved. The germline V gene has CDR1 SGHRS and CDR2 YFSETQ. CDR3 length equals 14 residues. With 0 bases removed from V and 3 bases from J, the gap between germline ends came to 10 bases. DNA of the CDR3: TGCGCCAGCAGCTTGGAGAGGCCCAGCTACGAGCAGTACTTC. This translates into CASSLERPSYEQYF.

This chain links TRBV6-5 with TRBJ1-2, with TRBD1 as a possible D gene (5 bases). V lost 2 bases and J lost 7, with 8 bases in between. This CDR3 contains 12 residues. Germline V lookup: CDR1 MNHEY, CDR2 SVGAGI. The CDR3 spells CASSYPGGGYTF. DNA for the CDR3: TGTGCCAGCAGTTACCCTGGGGGTGGCTACACCTTC.

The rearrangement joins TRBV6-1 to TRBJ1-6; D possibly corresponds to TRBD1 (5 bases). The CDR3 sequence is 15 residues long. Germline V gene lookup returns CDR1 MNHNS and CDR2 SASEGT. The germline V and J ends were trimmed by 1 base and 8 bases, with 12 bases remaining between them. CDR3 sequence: CASSEDKGHYSPLHF. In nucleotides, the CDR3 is TGTGCCAGCAGTGAAGATAAGGGGCACTATTCACCCCTCCACTTT.

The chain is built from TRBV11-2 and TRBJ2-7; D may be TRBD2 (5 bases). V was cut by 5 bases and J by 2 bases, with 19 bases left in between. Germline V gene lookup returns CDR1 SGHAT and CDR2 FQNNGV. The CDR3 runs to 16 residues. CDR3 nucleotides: TGTGCCAGCAGCCAAGGTAGAGGCGCCGGGGCCTACGAGCAGTACTTC. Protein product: CASSQGRGAGAYEQYF.

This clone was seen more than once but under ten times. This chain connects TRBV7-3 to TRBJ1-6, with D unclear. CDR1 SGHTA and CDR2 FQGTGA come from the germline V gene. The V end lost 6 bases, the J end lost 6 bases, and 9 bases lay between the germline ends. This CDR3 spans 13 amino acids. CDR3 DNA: TGTGCCAGCAGTTACAGAGCTAATTCACCCCTCCACTTT. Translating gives CASSYRANSPLHF.

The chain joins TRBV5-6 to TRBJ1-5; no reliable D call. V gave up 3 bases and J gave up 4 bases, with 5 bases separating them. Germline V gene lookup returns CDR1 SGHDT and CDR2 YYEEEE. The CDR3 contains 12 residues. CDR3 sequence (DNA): TGTGCCAGCAGCTACCTGAATCAGCCCCAGCATTTT. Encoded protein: CASSYLNQPQHF.

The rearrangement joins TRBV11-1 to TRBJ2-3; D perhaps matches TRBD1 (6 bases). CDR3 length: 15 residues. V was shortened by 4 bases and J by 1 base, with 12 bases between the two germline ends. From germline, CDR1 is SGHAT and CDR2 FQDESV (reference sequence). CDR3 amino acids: CASSSRGSGTDTQYF. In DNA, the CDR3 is TGTGCCAGCAGCTCCAGGGGAAGCGGCACAGATACGCAGTATTTT.

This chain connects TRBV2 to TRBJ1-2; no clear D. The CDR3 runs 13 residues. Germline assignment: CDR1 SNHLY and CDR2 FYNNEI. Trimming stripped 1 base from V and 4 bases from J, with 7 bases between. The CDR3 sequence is CASSEVPVYGYTF. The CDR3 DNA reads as TGTGCCAGCAGTGAAGTGCCAGTCTATGGCTACACCTTC.

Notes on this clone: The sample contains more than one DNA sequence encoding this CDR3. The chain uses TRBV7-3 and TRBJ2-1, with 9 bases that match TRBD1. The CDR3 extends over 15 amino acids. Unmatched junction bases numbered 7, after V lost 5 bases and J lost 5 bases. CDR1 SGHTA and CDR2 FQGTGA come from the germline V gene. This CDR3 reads CASSPGQGLHNEQFF. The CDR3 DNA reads TGTGCCAGCAGCCCGGGACAGGGTCTCCACAATGAGCAGTTCTTC.

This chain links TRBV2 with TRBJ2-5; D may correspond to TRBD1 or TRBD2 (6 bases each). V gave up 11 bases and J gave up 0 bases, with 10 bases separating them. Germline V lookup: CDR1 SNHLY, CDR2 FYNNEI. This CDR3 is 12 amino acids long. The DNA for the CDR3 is TGTGCCGGGGGGCAGTACCAAGAGACCCAGTACTTC. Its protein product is CAGGQYQETQYF.

CDR3 amino acids: CASSLRGGTHNEQFF. The CDR3 DNA follows: TGTGCCAGCAGCTTAAGGGGGGGTACCCACAATGAGCAGTTCTTC. The chain combines TRBV7-3 with TRBJ2-1, with 7 bases identical to TRBD2. Losses at the gene ends were 1 base for V and 5 bases for J; bases not matched to a gene: 5. CDR1 is SGHTA, CDR2 FQGTGA, per germline. The CDR3 covers 15 residues.

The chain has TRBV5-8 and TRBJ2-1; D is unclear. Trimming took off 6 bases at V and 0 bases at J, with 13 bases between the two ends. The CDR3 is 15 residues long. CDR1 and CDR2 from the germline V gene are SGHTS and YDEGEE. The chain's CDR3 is CASTHYRSSYNEQFF. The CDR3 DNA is TGTGCCAGCACCCACTACCGGAGCTCCTACAATGAGCAGTTCTTC.

DNA for the CDR3: TGCGCCAGCAGTAATAGTAGGGTATCCGGGGAGCTGTTTTTT. Its protein is CASSNSRVSGELFF. V usage is TRBV5-1 and J usage is TRBJ2-2; no reliable D call. Germline-derived CDR1 and CDR2 are SGHRS and YFSETQ. V shed 5 bases and J shed 6 bases, with 14 bases lying between them. This CDR3 is built from 14 residues.

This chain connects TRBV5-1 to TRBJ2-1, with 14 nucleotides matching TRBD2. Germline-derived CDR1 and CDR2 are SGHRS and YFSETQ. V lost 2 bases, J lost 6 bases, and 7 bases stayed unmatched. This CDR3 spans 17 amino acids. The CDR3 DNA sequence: TGCGCCAGCAGCTTAGGACTAGCGGGGGGTAAATTCAATGAGCAGTTCTTC. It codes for CASSLGLAGGKFNEQFF.

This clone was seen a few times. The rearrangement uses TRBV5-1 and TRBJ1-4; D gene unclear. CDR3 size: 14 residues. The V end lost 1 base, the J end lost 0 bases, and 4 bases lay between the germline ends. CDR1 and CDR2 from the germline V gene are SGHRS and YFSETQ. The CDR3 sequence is CASSLPATNEKLFF. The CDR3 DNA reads TGCGCCAGCAGCTTGCCAGCAACTAATGAAAAACTGTTTTTT.

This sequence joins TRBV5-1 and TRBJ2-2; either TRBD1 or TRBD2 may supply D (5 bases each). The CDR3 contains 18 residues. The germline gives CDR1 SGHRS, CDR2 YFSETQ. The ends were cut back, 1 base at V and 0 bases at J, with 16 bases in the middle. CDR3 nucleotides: TGCGCCAGCAGCTTGTCCGGGAACAGGAATACGAACACCGGGGAGCTGTTTTTT. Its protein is CASSLSGNRNTNTGELFF.

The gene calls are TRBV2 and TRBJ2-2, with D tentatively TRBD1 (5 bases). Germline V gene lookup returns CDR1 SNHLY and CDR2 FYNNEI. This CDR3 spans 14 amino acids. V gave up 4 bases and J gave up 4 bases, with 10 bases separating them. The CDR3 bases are TGTGCCAGCAGTGTCCTCACAGGCACCGGGGAGCTGTTTTTT. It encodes CASSVLTGTGELFF.

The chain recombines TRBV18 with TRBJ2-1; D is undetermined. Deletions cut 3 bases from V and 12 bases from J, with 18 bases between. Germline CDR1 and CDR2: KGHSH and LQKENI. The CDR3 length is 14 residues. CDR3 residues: CASSPPPSGPSQFF. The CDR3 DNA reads TGTGCCAGCTCACCCCCTCCCAGTGGTCCCTCGCAGTTCTTC.

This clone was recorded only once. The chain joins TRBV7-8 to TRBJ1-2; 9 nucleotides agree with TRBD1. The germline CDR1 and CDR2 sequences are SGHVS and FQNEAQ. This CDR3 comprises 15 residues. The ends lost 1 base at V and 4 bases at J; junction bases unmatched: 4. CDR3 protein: CASSLEDRGSYGYTF. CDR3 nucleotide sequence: TGTGCCAGCAGCTTAGAGGACAGGGGTTCCTATGGCTACACCTTC.

The CDR3 nucleotides read TGTGCCAGCAGCTCCACCCCCCGCGGGGTGGGAAGCGAGCAGTACTTC. It specifies CASSSTPRGVGSEQYF. The genes are TRBV5-6 and TRBJ2-7, with a weak D call TRBD2 (6 bases). The germline V gene has CDR1 SGHDT and CDR2 YYEEEE. Between the trimmed V and J ends, which lost 3 bases and 6 bases, there was a span of 22 bases. The CDR3 length is 16 residues.

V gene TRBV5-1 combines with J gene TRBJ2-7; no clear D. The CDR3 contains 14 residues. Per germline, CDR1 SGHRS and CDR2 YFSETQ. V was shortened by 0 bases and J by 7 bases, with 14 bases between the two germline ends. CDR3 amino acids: CASSLAPPGPEQYF. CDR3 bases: TGCGCCAGCAGCTTGGCCCCGCCGGGTCCTGAGCAGTACTTC.

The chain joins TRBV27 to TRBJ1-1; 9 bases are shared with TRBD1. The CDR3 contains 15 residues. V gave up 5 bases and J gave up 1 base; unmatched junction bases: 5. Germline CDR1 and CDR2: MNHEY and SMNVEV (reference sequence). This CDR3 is CASSARTGANTEAFF. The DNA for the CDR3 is TGTGCCAGCAGTGCTCGGACAGGGGCGAACACTGAAGCTTTCTTT.

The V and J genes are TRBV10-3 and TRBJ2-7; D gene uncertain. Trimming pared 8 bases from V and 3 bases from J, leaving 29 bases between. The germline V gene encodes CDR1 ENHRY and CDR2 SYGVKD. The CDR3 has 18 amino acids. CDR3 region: CAIGDPSLPDRGYYEQYF. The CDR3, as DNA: TGTGCCATCGGAGACCCCTCCCTCCCGGACCGAGGCTACTACGAGCAGTACTTC.

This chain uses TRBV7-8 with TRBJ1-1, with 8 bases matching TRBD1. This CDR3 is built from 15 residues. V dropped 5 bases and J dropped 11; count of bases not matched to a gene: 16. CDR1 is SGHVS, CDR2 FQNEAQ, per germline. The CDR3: CASSQSGTGTPGAFF. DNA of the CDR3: TGTGCCAGCAGCCAATCCGGGACAGGAACACCGGGGGCTTTCTTT.

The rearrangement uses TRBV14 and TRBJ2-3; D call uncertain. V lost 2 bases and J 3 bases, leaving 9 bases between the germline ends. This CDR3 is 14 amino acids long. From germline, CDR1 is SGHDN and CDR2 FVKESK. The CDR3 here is CASSQLGTTDTQYF. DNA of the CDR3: TGTGCCAGCAGCCAACTAGGCACGACAGATACGCAGTATTTT.

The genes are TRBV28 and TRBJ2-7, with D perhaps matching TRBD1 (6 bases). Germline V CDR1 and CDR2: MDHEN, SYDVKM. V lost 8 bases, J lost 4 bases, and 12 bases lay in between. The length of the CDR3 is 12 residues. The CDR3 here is CASRLQGYEQYF. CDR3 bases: TGTGCCAGCCGACTCCAGGGGTACGAGCAGTACTTC.

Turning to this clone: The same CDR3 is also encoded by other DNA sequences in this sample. The CDR3 bases are TGCGCCAGCAGCCTACAGGGGGGCGCAGATACGCAGTATTTT. Its protein is CASSLQGGADTQYF. The chain carries TRBV5-1 and TRBJ2-3, with 8 positions matching TRBD1. Germline trimming cut 4 bases from V and 4 bases from J; bases unmatched to any gene: 5. The length of the CDR3 is 14 residues. Germline CDR1 SGHRS, CDR2 YFSETQ.